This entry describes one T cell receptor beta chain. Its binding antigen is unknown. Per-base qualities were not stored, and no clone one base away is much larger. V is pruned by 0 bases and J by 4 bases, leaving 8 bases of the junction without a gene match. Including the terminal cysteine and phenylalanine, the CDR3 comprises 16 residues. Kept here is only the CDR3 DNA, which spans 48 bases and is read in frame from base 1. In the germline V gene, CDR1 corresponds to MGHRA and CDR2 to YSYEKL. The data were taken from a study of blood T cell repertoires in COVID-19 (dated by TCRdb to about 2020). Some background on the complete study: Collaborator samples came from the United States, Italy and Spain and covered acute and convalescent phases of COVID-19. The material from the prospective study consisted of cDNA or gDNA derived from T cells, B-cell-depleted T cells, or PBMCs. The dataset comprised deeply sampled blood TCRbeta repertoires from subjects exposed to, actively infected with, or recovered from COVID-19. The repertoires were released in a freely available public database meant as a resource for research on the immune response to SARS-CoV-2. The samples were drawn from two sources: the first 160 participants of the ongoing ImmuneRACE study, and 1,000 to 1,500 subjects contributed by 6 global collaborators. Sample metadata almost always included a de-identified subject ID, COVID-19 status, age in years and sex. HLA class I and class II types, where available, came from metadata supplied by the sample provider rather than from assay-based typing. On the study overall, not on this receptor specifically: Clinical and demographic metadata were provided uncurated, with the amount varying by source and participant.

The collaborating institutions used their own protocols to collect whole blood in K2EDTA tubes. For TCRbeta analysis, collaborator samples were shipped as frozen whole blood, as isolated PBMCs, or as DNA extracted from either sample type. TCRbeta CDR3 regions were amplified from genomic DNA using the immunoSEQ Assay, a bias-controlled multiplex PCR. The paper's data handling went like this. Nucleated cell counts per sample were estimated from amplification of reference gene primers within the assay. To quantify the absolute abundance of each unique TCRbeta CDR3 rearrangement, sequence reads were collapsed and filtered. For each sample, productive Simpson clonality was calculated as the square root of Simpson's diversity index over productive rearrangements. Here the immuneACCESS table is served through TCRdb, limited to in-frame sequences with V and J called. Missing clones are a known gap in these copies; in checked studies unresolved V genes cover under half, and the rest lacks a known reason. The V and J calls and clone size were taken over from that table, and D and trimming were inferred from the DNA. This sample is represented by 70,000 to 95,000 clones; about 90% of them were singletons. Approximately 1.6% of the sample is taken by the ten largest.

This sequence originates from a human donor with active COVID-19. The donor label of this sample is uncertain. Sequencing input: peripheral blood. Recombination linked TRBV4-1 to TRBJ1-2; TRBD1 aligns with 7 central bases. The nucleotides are TGCGCCAGCAGCCAAGAAGCGAGACAGGGTACCTATGGCTACACCTTC. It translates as CASSQEARQGTYGYTF.